Detailed here is one T cell receptor (beta chain). The CDR3 extends over 13 amino acids. Between the trimmed V and J ends, which lost 4 bases and 3 bases, there was a span of 8 bases. In germline, CDR1 is SGHRS, CDR2 YFSETQ. The data were taken from a study of T cell changes during pregnancy in multiple sclerosis. Produced via immunoSEQ multiplex PCR; TCRdb's table is partial and in-frame only. The sample has approximately 66,000 clones; 85% to 95% are singletons. V is TRBV5-1 and J is TRBJ1-5; possible D gene TRBD1, 6 bases. The source is a female donor in good health, enrolled as a control in a pregnancy study. The sample consisted of peripheral blood, taken in the third trimester of pregnancy. CDR3 sequence: CASSPGDNQPQHF. CDR3 coding DNA: TGCGCCAGCAGCCCAGGGGACAATCAGCCCCAGCATTTT.